This TCR beta chain is drawn from a study of PD-1 blockade in classical Hodgkin lymphoma. The study, taken as a whole, reports: Complete responders' baseline diversity resembled that of newly diagnosed patients. CD4+ TCR diversity, unlike CD8+, rose significantly by C4D1.

Assay: immunoSEQ multiplex PCR; the TCRdb copy retains only in-frame clones and omits some. The repertoire consists of roughly 50,000 clones, with 86% occurring once and the leading ten covering approximately 7%. Of note for this clone: Its antigen remains unknown.

J lost 2 bases, V lost 1 base, and 2 bases had no gene match. The CDR3 has 15 amino acids. The V gene's germline CDR1 is MGHRA and CDR2 YSYEKL. Noted time point: cycle 4 day 1 (C4D1), after more than 5 weeks of nivolumab. All trial patients relapsed after autologous stem cell transplantation. This TCR derives from a human donor with classical Hodgkin lymphoma. The gene calls are TRBV4-1 and TRBJ2-7, with 10 positions matching TRBD2. Sequenced here: peripheral blood mononuclear cells (PBMCs), sampled before the fourth cycle of nivolumab. The CDR3 loop is CASSQVAGGPYEQYF. In DNA, the CDR3 is TGCGCCAGCAGCCAAGTAGCGGGGGGTCCCTACGAGCAGTACTTC.